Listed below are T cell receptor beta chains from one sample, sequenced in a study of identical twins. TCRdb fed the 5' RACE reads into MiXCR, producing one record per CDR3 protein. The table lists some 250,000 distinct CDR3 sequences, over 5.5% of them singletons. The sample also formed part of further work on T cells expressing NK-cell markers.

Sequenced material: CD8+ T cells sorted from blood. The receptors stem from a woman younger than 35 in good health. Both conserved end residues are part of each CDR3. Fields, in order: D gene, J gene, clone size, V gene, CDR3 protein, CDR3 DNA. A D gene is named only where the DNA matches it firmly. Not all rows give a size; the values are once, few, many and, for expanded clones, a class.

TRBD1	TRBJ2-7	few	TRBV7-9	CASTKDRGEQYF	TGTGCCAGCACCAAGGACAGGGGCGAGCAGTACTTC
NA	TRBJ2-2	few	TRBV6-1	CASSESMSGELFF	TGTGCCAGCAGTGAGTCCATGTCCGGGGAGCTGTTTTTT
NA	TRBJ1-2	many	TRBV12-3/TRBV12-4	CASSLTRIRGYTF	TGTGCCAGCAGTTTAACGAGGATCCGGGGCTACACCTTC
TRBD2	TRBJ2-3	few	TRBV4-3	CASSLLLAGSTDTQYF	TGCGCCAGCAGCCTTCTACTAGCGGGGAGCACAGATACGCAGTATTTT
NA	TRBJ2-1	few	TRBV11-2	CASSLVVTGWDLHNEQFF	TGTGCCAGCAGCTTAGTTGTAACTGGCTGGGACCTACACAATGAGCAGTTCTTC
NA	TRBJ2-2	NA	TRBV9	CASSGRGGTGELFF	TGTGCCTCCTCAGGGAGGGGGGGCACCGGGGAGCTGTTTTTT
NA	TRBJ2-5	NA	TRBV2	CASTHGGRETQYF	TGTGCCAGCACCCACGGGGGCCGAGAGACCCAGTACTTC
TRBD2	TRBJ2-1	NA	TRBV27	CASSLLAGGPGRDEQFF	TGTGCCAGCAGTTTACTAGCGGGAGGGCCGGGTCGCGATGAGCAGTTCTTC
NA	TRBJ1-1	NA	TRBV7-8	CATSGRESTEAFF	TGTGCCACCTCGGGACGGGAAAGCACTGAAGCTTTCTTT
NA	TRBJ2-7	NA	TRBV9	CASSVEQGSYEQYF	TGTGCCAGCAGCGTAGAACAGGGCTCCTACGAGCAGTACTTC
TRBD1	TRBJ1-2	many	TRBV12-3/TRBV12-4	CASSQPGQGGDYGYTF	TGTGCCAGCAGTCAACCGGGACAGGGTGGCGACTATGGCTACACCTTC
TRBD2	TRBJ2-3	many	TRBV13	CASSPRLAGGTDTQYF	TGTGCCAGCAGCCCACGACTAGCGGGAGGCACAGATACGCAGTATTTT
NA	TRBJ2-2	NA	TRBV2	CASLANTGELFF	TGTGCCAGCTTAGCGAACACCGGGGAGCTGTTTTTT
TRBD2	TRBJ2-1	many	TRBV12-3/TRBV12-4	CASSFKGGGGNEQFF	TGTGCCAGCAGTTTTAAGGGCGGGGGGGGCAATGAGCAGTTCTTC
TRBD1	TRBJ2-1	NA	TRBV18	CASSSTGGARNEQFF	TGTGCCAGCTCATCGACAGGGGGCGCGAGAAATGAGCAGTTCTTC
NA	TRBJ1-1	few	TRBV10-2	CASSEPQGGGAFF	TGCGCCAGCAGTGAGCCCCAAGGCGGGGGAGCTTTCTTT
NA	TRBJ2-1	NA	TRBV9	CASSVTPSKEQFF	TGTGCCAGCAGCGTAACCCCTTCAAAGGAGCAGTTCTTC
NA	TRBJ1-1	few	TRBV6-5	CASSYEGTEAFF	TGTGCCAGCAGTTACGAGGGGACTGAAGCTTTCTTT
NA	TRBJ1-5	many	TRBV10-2	CASSEESHHPQHF	TGCGCCAGCAGTGAGGAATCCCATCATCCCCAGCATTTT
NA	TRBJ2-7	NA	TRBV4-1	CASSQGARGGHEQYF	TGCGCCAGCAGCCAAGGGGCGCGTGGAGGCCACGAGCAGTACTTC
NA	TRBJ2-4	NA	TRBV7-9	CASSFEVAKNIQYF	TGTGCCAGCAGCTTTGAAGTAGCCAAAAACATTCAGTACTTC
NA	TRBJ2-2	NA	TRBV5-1	CASSFAGIRPGELFF	TGCGCCAGCAGCTTCGCAGGGATACGACCCGGGGAGCTGTTTTTT
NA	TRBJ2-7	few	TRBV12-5	CASGLGGPGREQYF	TGTGCTAGTGGTTTAGGCGGGCCGGGAAGGGAGCAGTACTTC
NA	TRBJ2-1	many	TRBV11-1	CASSSTGNEQFF	TGTGCCAGCAGCTCAACAGGGAACGAGCAGTTCTTC
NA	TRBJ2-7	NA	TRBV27	CASSFSSGGQNYEQYF	TGTGCCAGCAGTTTCTCCAGTGGGGGACAAAACTACGAGCAGTACTTC
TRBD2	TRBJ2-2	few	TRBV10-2	CASSYLAGFDTGELFF	TGCGCCAGCAGTTACCTAGCGGGATTTGACACCGGGGAGCTGTTTTTT
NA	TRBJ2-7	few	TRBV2	CASRPPGDPLLTYEQYF	TGTGCCAGCAGACCGCCCGGAGACCCACTATTAACCTACGAGCAGTACTTC
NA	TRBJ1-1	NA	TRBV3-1	CASSQDRMNTEAFF	TGTGCCAGCAGCCAAGACAGAATGAACACTGAAGCTTTCTTT
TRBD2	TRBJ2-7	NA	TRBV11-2	CASSLYQRGFSEQYF	TGTGCCAGCAGCTTATACCAGCGGGGGTTTAGCGAGCAGTACTTC